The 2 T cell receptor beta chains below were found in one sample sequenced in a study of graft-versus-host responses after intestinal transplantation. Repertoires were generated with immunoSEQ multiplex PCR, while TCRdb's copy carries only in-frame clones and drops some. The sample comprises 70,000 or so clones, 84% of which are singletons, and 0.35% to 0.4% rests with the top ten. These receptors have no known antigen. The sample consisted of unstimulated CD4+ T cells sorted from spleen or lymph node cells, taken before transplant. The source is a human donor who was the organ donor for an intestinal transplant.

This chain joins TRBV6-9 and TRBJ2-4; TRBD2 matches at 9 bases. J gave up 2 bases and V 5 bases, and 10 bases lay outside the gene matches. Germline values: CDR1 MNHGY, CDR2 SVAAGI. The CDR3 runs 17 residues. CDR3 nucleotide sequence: TGTGCCAGCAGTGCGGGGGGGCCGTCCCCCCCCAAAAACATTCAGTACTTC. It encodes CASSAGGPSPPKNIQYF.

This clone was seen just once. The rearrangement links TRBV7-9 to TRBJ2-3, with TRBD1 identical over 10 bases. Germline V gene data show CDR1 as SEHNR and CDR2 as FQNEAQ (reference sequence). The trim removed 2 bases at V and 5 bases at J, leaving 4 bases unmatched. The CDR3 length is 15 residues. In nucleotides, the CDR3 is TGTGCCAGCAGCTTAATGGGACAGGGGAGAGATACGCAGTATTTT. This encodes CASSLMGQGRDTQYF.